This T cell receptor (beta chain) was captured in a study of blood T cell repertoires in COVID-19. Overall study context: The United States, Italy and Spain provided the acute and convalescent COVID-19 samples. The analysed material was cDNA or gDNA that came from T cells, B-cell-depleted T cells, or PBMCs.

Germline CDR1 reads MGHRA; CDR2 reads YSYEKL. The CDR3 is 19 residues long. V was cut by 0 bases and J by 0 bases, with 15 bases left in between. Authors' data handling: Amplification with reference gene primers provided the estimates of nucleated cell counts. This table comes from immunoSEQ multiplex PCR, and its TCRdb copy is limited to in-frame clones, with some not included. V, J and clone size reflect that table, while D and trimming were determined from the DNA. The data show about 150,000 clones, about 90% seen once. This TCR derives from a man aged 50 to 60 with acute or convalescent COVID-19. The genes are TRBV4-1 and TRBJ2-6, with D possibly being TRBD1 (6 bases). Specimen: peripheral blood. The CDR3 DNA follows: TGCGCCAGCAGCCAAGACAGGGACACCTTCTTCTCTGGGGCCAACGTCCTGACTTTC. Residues: CASSQDRDTFFSGANVLTF.